This T cell receptor beta chain was sequenced for a study of blood T cells in healthy people across ages. The germline gives CDR1 SGDLS, CDR2 YYNGEE. After removal of 4 bases from V and 6 bases from J, the junction contained 9 bases not matched to a gene. The CDR3 is made up of 14 amino acids. Then a second PCR, running about 6 to 12 cycles, was carried out with a sample-barcoded 5' primer and a J-beta primer mix. MiXCR, run by TCRdb on the 5' RACE reads, gives a single entry per CDR3 protein. The table has about 570,000 distinct CDR3 sequences, approximately 30% seen once. Isolated per sample were at least 6.5 million PBMCs. Extraction of total RNA produced a minimum of 5 micrograms from each sample.

V usage is TRBV9 and J usage is TRBJ1-2; 7 nucleotides line up with TRBD1. The sequence came from a woman in her 70s in good health. The sequenced material came from blood. CDR3 amino acids: CASSTQTGRDGYTF. The CDR3 DNA sequence: TGTGCCAGCAGCACCCAGACAGGGCGGGATGGCTACACCTTC. The whole variable domain, remainder taken from reference TRBV9 and TRBJ1-2, is DSGVTQTPKHLITATGQRVTLRCSPRSGDLSVYWYQQSLDQGLQFLIQYYNGEERAKGNILERFSAQQFPDLHSELNLSSLELGDSALYFCASSTQTGRDGYTFGSGTRLTVV.